Listed below are T cell receptor beta chains from one sample, sequenced in a study of blood T cells in healthy people across ages. TCRdb independently ran MiXCR on the 5' RACE reads; one entry per CDR3 protein. The sample contains approximately 810,000 distinct CDR3 sequences, 36% of which appear only once. Sequencing was performed on blood. The receptors stem from a man in his late teens or twenties in good health. CDR3s include the opening cysteine and the closing phenylalanine or tryptophan. Each record gives: CDR3 length, J gene, D gene, V gene, clone size, CDR3 DNA, CDR3 protein. The D gene is left open where the match is weak. Expanded clones are given a class, and other clones once, few, many or no size at all.

len: 16; j_gene: TRBJ2-2; d_gene: .; v_gene: TRBV6-5; abundance: once; CDR3nt: TGTGCCAGCAGTTACGTTCCTACGCGGAACACCGGGGAGCTGTTTTTT; CDR3aa: CASSYVPTRNTGELFF
len: 13; j_gene: TRBJ2-7; d_gene: .; v_gene: TRBV7-6; abundance: few; CDR3nt: TGTGCCAGCAGCTTTAGTCAATCTTACGAGCAGTACTTC; CDR3aa: CASSFSQSYEQYF
len: 14; j_gene: TRBJ1-1; d_gene: .; v_gene: TRBV2; abundance: few; CDR3nt: TGTGCCAGCATTATGGGGCACTTGAACACTGAAGCTTTCTTT; CDR3aa: CASIMGHLNTEAFF
len: 14; j_gene: TRBJ1-6; d_gene: .; v_gene: TRBV7-9; abundance: many; CDR3nt: TGTGCCAGCCGCCAGGGTGATTGGAATTCACCCCTCCACTTT; CDR3aa: CASRQGDWNSPLHF
len: 14; j_gene: TRBJ1-5; d_gene: .; v_gene: TRBV12-3/TRBV12-4; abundance: .; CDR3nt: TGTGCCAGCAGCGTACAGGGTTGGGGTCAGCCCCAGCATTTT; CDR3aa: CASSVQGWGQPQHF
len: 13; j_gene: TRBJ2-3; d_gene: .; v_gene: TRBV29-1; abundance: .; CDR3nt: TGCAGCGTTGGAAGCAGACACACAGATACGCAGTATTTT; CDR3aa: CSVGSRHTDTQYF
len: 17; j_gene: TRBJ2-4; d_gene: TRBD1; v_gene: TRBV6-1; abundance: few; CDR3nt: TGTGCCAGCAGTGCAAACAGGGGCGGAGGAGCCAAAAACATTCAGTACTTC; CDR3aa: CASSANRGGGAKNIQYF
len: 13; j_gene: TRBJ2-7; d_gene: .; v_gene: TRBV20-1; abundance: .; CDR3nt: TGCAGTGCTAGAGTTGCAGGATCGGACGAGCAGTACTTC; CDR3aa: CSARVAGSDEQYF
len: 15; j_gene: TRBJ1-1; d_gene: .; v_gene: TRBV28; abundance: few; CDR3nt: TGTGCCAGCAGTACCTACACGGGCGAGAGGACTGAAGCTTTCTTT; CDR3aa: CASSTYTGERTEAFF
len: 15; j_gene: TRBJ2-5; d_gene: TRBD1; v_gene: TRBV9; abundance: .; CDR3nt: TGTGCCAGCAGCGAGACAGGGACCATCCGAGAGACCCAGTACTTC; CDR3aa: CASSETGTIRETQYF
len: 13; j_gene: TRBJ2-1; d_gene: .; v_gene: TRBV12-3/TRBV12-4; abundance: many; CDR3nt: TGTGCCAGCAGTCCGGGACACATCAATGAGCAGTTCTTC; CDR3aa: CASSPGHINEQFF
len: 15; j_gene: TRBJ2-7; d_gene: TRBD2; v_gene: TRBV20-1; abundance: few; CDR3nt: TGCAGTGCTAGGGAGTCGGGGGGGCCTTTCAATGAGCAGTACTTC; CDR3aa: CSARESGGPFNEQYF
len: 15; j_gene: TRBJ1-5; d_gene: .; v_gene: TRBV7-2; abundance: .; CDR3nt: TGTGCCAGCAGCTACGTGACCGGGGACAATCAGCCCCAGCATTTT; CDR3aa: CASSYVTGDNQPQHF
len: 16; j_gene: TRBJ1-2; d_gene: .; v_gene: TRBV6-5; abundance: .; CDR3nt: TGTGCCAGCAGTTACTCGGCGAACAGTCTGAACTATGGCTACACCTTC; CDR3aa: CASSYSANSLNYGYTF
len: 14; j_gene: TRBJ2-5; d_gene: .; v_gene: TRBV4-3; abundance: .; CDR3nt: TGCGCCAGCAGCCAAGATTATGCTATGGGGTCCCAGTACTTC; CDR3aa: CASSQDYAMGSQYF
len: 15; j_gene: TRBJ1-6; d_gene: TRBD1; v_gene: TRBV9; abundance: .; CDR3nt: TGTGCCAGCAGCCCCTGGGGGACAGAGAATTCACCCCTCCACTTT; CDR3aa: CASSPWGTENSPLHF
len: 15; j_gene: TRBJ1-1; d_gene: .; v_gene: TRBV4-1; abundance: .; CDR3nt: TGCGCCAGCAGCCAACTTCGGGACATGGACACTGAAGCTTTCTTT; CDR3aa: CASSQLRDMDTEAFF
len: 15; j_gene: TRBJ2-2; d_gene: TRBD2; v_gene: TRBV10-3; abundance: few; CDR3nt: TGTGCCTCCTGGACGGGGGGGGGCGACACCGGGGAGCTGTTTTTT; CDR3aa: CASWTGGGDTGELFF
len: 17; j_gene: TRBJ2-1; d_gene: TRBD1; v_gene: TRBV4-3; abundance: .; CDR3nt: TGCGCCAGCAGCCAGGGGACAGGGGGTTCCTCTTACAATGAGCAGTTCTTC; CDR3aa: CASSQGTGGSSYNEQFF
len: 12; j_gene: TRBJ2-7; d_gene: .; v_gene: TRBV2; abundance: few; CDR3nt: TGTGCCAGCAATGGGGACTCCTACGAGCAGTACTTC; CDR3aa: CASNGDSYEQYF
len: 15; j_gene: TRBJ1-6; d_gene: TRBD1; v_gene: TRBV7-2; abundance: .; CDR3nt: TGTGCCAGCAGCCCGAGACAGGGCGGTAGTTCACCCCTCCACTTT; CDR3aa: CASSPRQGGSSPLHF
len: 15; j_gene: TRBJ2-1; d_gene: .; v_gene: TRBV12-3/TRBV12-4; abundance: few; CDR3nt: TGTGCCAGCAGTTCACCGAGGACGGCCTACAATGAGCAGTTCTTC; CDR3aa: CASSSPRTAYNEQFF
len: 18; j_gene: TRBJ1-1; d_gene: TRBD1; v_gene: TRBV4-2; abundance: .; CDR3nt: TGTGCCAGCAGCCAACAACAGGGGGCAGGGACAATGAACACTGAAGCTTTCTTT; CDR3aa: CASSQQQGAGTMNTEAFF
len: 11; j_gene: TRBJ1-1; d_gene: .; v_gene: TRBV12-3/TRBV12-4; abundance: once; CDR3nt: TGTGCCAGCAAGGTGTCGGAACGGCCTTTCTTT; CDR3aa: CASKVSERPFF
len: 15; j_gene: TRBJ2-3; d_gene: .; v_gene: TRBV28; abundance: few; CDR3nt: TGTGCCATCAGTTTATGGACAGTTATAGGAGATACGCAGTATTTT; CDR3aa: CAISLWTVIGDTQYF
len: 15; j_gene: TRBJ2-2; d_gene: .; v_gene: TRBV5-4; abundance: few; CDR3nt: TGTGCCAGCAGCTTGGAGGCAGGGACTCCCGGGGAGCTGTTTTTT; CDR3aa: CASSLEAGTPGELFF
len: 14; j_gene: TRBJ2-7; d_gene: .; v_gene: TRBV4-3; abundance: few; CDR3nt: TGCGCCAGCAGCCGGGCTGGGAACTCCTACGAGCAGTACTTC; CDR3aa: CASSRAGNSYEQYF
len: 15; j_gene: TRBJ1-2; d_gene: .; v_gene: TRBV4-3; abundance: few; CDR3nt: TGCGCCAGCAGCCAAGGTAGTCAGGGGCTGCGTGGCTACACCTTC; CDR3aa: CASSQGSQGLRGYTF
len: 15; j_gene: TRBJ2-1; d_gene: .; v_gene: TRBV6-2/TRBV6-3; abundance: .; CDR3nt: TGTGCCAGCAGTTATGGTGGGGGGACCTACAATGAGCAGTTCTTC; CDR3aa: CASSYGGGTYNEQFF
len: 13; j_gene: TRBJ1-6; d_gene: .; v_gene: TRBV5-1; abundance: many; CDR3nt: TGCGCCAGCAGCTTGGACGGGAATTCACCCCTCCACTTT; CDR3aa: CASSLDGNSPLHF
len: 14; j_gene: TRBJ1-1; d_gene: TRBD1; v_gene: TRBV5-1; abundance: .; CDR3nt: TGCGCCAGCAGACAACAGGGGGACAGCCATGAAGCTTTCTTT; CDR3aa: CASRQQGDSHEAFF
len: 13; j_gene: TRBJ2-3; d_gene: .; v_gene: TRBV5-1; abundance: few; CDR3nt: TGCGCCAGCAGACAGGATATAGGGGATACGCAGTATTTT; CDR3aa: CASRQDIGDTQYF
len: 15; j_gene: TRBJ1-1; d_gene: TRBD1; v_gene: TRBV12-3/TRBV12-4; abundance: few; CDR3nt: TGTGCCAGCAGCCGTAGGACAGGTCTGAACACTGAAGCTTTCTTT; CDR3aa: CASSRRTGLNTEAFF
len: 13; j_gene: TRBJ2-5; d_gene: .; v_gene: TRBV25-1; abundance: few; CDR3nt: TGTGCCAGCAGTGATGAAGGGTGGGAGACCCAGTACTTC; CDR3aa: CASSDEGWETQYF
len: 19; j_gene: TRBJ2-1; d_gene: TRBD2; v_gene: TRBV10-3; abundance: .; CDR3nt: TGTGCCATCAGTGAGTTGACTAGCGGGGGGGCGAGCTCCTACAATGAGCAGTTCTTC; CDR3aa: CAISELTSGGASSYNEQFF
len: 13; j_gene: TRBJ1-5; d_gene: .; v_gene: TRBV12-3/TRBV12-4; abundance: many; CDR3nt: TGTGCCAGCAGTCCTACGAGGGACGGGCCCCAGCATTTT; CDR3aa: CASSPTRDGPQHF
len: 12; j_gene: TRBJ1-1; d_gene: .; v_gene: TRBV20-1; abundance: few; CDR3nt: TGCAGTGCTTCCGTGGGGAACACTGAAGCTTTCTTT; CDR3aa: CSASVGNTEAFF
len: 18; j_gene: TRBJ2-7; d_gene: .; v_gene: TRBV7-6; abundance: few; CDR3nt: TGTGCCAGCAGCCCCAAGCCGCTGGACGTAAGCTTTTCCTACGAGCAGTACTTC; CDR3aa: CASSPKPLDVSFSYEQYF
len: 16; j_gene: TRBJ1-2; d_gene: TRBD1; v_gene: TRBV7-2; abundance: .; CDR3nt: TGTGCCAGCAGCTTGGACAGGTTCTTCCCTAACTATGGCTACACCTTC; CDR3aa: CASSLDRFFPNYGYTF
len: 13; j_gene: TRBJ2-3; d_gene: .; v_gene: TRBV6-6; abundance: few; CDR3nt: TGTGCCAGCAGCCGTCCCCCGGGGGATACGCAGTATTTT; CDR3aa: CASSRPPGDTQYF